Each of the 5 T cell receptor beta chains below was sequenced from the same sample in a study of naive and memory T cell subsets. Ligated cDNA underwent four rounds of PCR with nested alpha and beta constant region primers and SP2. One entry per CDR3 protein, called by TCRdb with MiXCR from the 5' RACE reads. This sample has roughly 48,000 distinct CDR3 sequences; roughly 4.7% occur once, and the top ten carry around 0.84%. A UMI-containing oligonucleotide was joined by 3' ligation to the TCR cDNA template. Receptors originate from a female donor in good health.

This clonotype appeared many times. This rearrangement joins TRBV20-1 to TRBJ1-5, with a tentative D call TRBD1 (5 bases). Deletions cut 3 bases from V and 8 bases from J, with 14 bases between. The CDR3 loop spans 13 amino acids. The germline V gene has CDR1 DFQATT and CDR2 SNEGSKA (reference sequence). CDR3 loop: CSASVRVEEPQHF. The CDR3 nucleotides are TGCAGTGCTAGCGTCAGGGTTGAAGAGCCCCAGCATTTT.

This clonotype was picked up many times. The chain carries TRBV6-4 and TRBJ2-2; D is uncertain. Germline V CDR1 and CDR2: MRHNA, SNTAGT. V was cut by 2 bases and J by 8 bases, with 6 bases left in between. This CDR3 comprises 12 residues. The CDR3 region has the DNA TGTGCCAGCAGTGACGTGGTAGGGGAGCTGTTTTTT. It is translated as CASSDVVGELFF.

This clonotype came up many times. The chain uses TRBV12-3 or TRBV12-4 and TRBJ1-6, with TRBD1 matching 9 bases. This CDR3 spans 14 amino acids. J gave up 7 bases and V 4 bases, and 2 bases lay outside the gene matches. DNA of the CDR3: TGTGCCAGCAGTTCCGGGACAGGGAATTCACCCCTCCACTTT. It specifies CASSSGTGNSPLHF.

This clonotype appeared many times. The CDR3 is CASSRDRQETQYF. For the CDR3, the DNA is TGTGCCAGCAGTCGGGACCGCCAAGAGACCCAGTACTTC. The chain has TRBV11-2 and TRBJ2-5; perhaps D is TRBD1 or TRBD2 (5 bases each). The CDR3 contains 13 residues. CDR1 and CDR2 (germline): SGHAT, FQNNGV. V was cut by 6 bases and J by 1 base, with 9 bases left in between.

This clonotype was observed a handful of times. The chain combines TRBV10-2 with TRBJ2-7; D may be TRBD1 (5 bases). The germline CDR1 and CDR2 sequences are WSHSY and SAAADI. This CDR3 spans 12 amino acids. V dropped 4 bases and J dropped 3 bases, with 7 bases sitting between them. This chain's CDR3 is CASSAQDYEQYF. The DNA for the CDR3 is TGCGCCAGCAGTGCACAGGACTACGAGCAGTACTTC.